This T cell receptor beta chain was profiled in a study of post-analysis software for immune sequencing data. Study results and limitations: TRBV segments more frequent in patients than in controls numbered five and included TRBV5-6, TRBV5-1 and TRBV20-1.

The table lists this clonotype with a few counts. Antigen: not known. Incorporated into the TCR beta cDNA libraries were unique molecular identifiers, which served to reduce PCR and sequencing biases. TCRdb called the PCR reads again in MiXCR, with one record for every CDR3 protein. In the table there are around 400,000 distinct CDR3 sequences, less than 40% of which are singletons. The V and J ends lost 3 bases and 0 bases respectively, with 11 bases between them. The CDR3 consists of 16 residues. The chain joins TRBV12-3 or TRBV12-4 to TRBJ1-4; D remains unclear. Sequencing was performed on blood. The source of this sequence is a girl aged 2-15 years with multiple sclerosis. As DNA, the CDR3 is TGTGCCAGCAGTTTCGGTTCAGGTTCAACTAATGAAAAACTGTTTTTT. Translated, it gives CASSFGSGSTNEKLFF.